What follows are 26 T cell receptor beta chains derived from one specimen sequenced in a study of Graves' ophthalmopathy and Graves' hyperthyroidism. As the template, RNA transcripts were used to amplify TCR beta CDR3 regions. RT-PCR was first run with HTBI primers, then multiplex PCR in a second round. MiXCR, run by TCRdb on the multiplex PCR reads, gives a single entry per CDR3 protein. The table has over a million distinct CDR3 sequences, about 35% seen once; the top ten hold roughly 11%. Sequencing used peripheral blood or thyroid tissue (not recorded which). Every receptor here comes from an adult man with Graves' hyperthyroidism.

The table lists this clonotype with a few counts. The chain joins TRBV19 to TRBJ1-2; maybe TRBD1 (6 bases). The CDR3 is made up of 14 amino acids. Germline values: CDR1 LNHDA, CDR2 SQIVND (reference sequence). The V end was cut by 8 bases, the J end by 4 bases, with 17 bases between. The CDR3 nucleotides are TGTGCCAGTTTCGTTACAGGGACGGGCTATGGCTACACCTTC. Translated: CASFVTGTGYGYTF.

Remarks on this clonotype: Compared with germline, one end of the junction differs, possibly owing to a read error. V gene TRBV20-1 combines with J gene TRBJ1-2, with D perhaps TRBD1 (5 bases). The germline CDR1 and CDR2 sequences are DFQATT and SNEGSKA (reference sequence). There are 12 residues in the CDR3. CDR3 coding DNA: TGCAGTGCTAGCCCAAGGGACTATGGCCACACCTTC. The encoded protein is CSASPRDYGHTF.

The J gene is TRBJ1-1, the V gene TRBV20-1; D is possibly TRBD1 (5 bases). In germline, CDR1 is DFQATT, CDR2 SNEGSKA (reference sequence). V shed 0 bases and J shed 6 bases, with 14 bases lying between them. CDR3 length equals 14 residues. CDR3 coding DNA: TGCAGTGCTAGAGATGCGCCCCAAGGGGCTGAAGCTTTCTTT. It is translated as CSARDAPQGAEAFF.

In its sample, this clonotype was seen many times. This chain links TRBV5-1 with TRBJ1-1; a weak D match, TRBD1 (5 bases). The CDR3 loop spans 15 amino acids. CDR1 SGHRS and CDR2 YFSETQ come from the germline V gene. Trimming left V 2 bases short and J 5 bases short, with 16 bases between. CDR3 in DNA: TGCGCCAGCAGCTTCTCTGATTTCGGGGGGACTGAAGCTTTCTTT. This encodes CASSFSDFGGTEAFF.

This chain connects TRBV7-6 to TRBJ2-5, with TRBD2 matching over 8 bases. From germline, CDR1 is SGHVS and CDR2 FNYEAQ. J gave up 2 bases and V 4 bases, and 9 bases lay outside the gene matches. The CDR3 totals 16 residues. The CDR3 DNA reads as TGTGCCAGCAGCTCCGCAGCAGCGGGGGCACAAGAGACCCAGTACTTC. This sequence encodes CASSSAAAGAQETQYF.

The CDR3 DNA follows: TGTGCCAGCAGTTTCAACCCGGGGGGGGTGATGACTTTCTTT. Translating it yields CASSFNPGGVMTFF. The chain carries TRBV2 and TRBJ1-1; D is perhaps TRBD1 (5 bases). V was shortened by 5 bases and J by 12 bases, with 22 bases between the two germline ends. Germline V CDR1 and CDR2: SNHLY, FYNNEI. The CDR3 has 14 residues. The full variable domain, its missing parts supplied by reference TRBV2 and TRBJ1-1, is EPEVTQTPSHQVTQMGQEVILRCVPISNHLYFYWYRQILGQKVEFLVSFYNNEISEKSEIFDDQFSVERPDGSNFTLKIRSTKLEDSAMYFCASSFNPGGVMTFFGQGTRLTVV.

This clonotype was recorded many times. This chain uses TRBV20-1 with TRBJ1-2, with 9 bases identical to TRBD1. V gave up 3 bases and J gave up 5 bases; unmatched junction bases: 7. The CDR3 runs to 14 residues. Germline V lookup: CDR1 DFQATT, CDR2 SNEGSKA (reference sequence). In DNA form, the CDR3 reads TGCAGTGCTAGGCCTCGGGACAGGGAATATGGCTACACCTTC. As protein: CSARPRDREYGYTF.

At least ten counts were recorded for this clonotype. V is TRBV25-1 and J is TRBJ1-2, with D perhaps TRBD1 (5 bases). Germline V gives CDR1 MGHDK, CDR2 SYGVNS. With 3 bases removed from V and 5 bases from J, the gap between germline ends came to 16 bases. This CDR3 contains 15 residues. The CDR3 nucleotides are TGTGCCAGCAGTGAGGGTGGGGCGGGACGGTATGGCTACACCTTC. Protein sequence: CASSEGGAGRYGYTF.

The table lists this clonotype with many counts. This chain uses TRBV20-1 with TRBJ2-5; possible D gene TRBD2, 6 bases. The CDR3 has 15 residues. CDR1 DFQATT and CDR2 SNEGSKA come from the germline V gene (reference sequence). V shed 3 bases and J shed 2 bases, with 16 bases lying between them. The CDR3, as DNA: TGCAGTGCTAGGAGACCGGGGGTTGAGCAAGAGACCCAGTACTTC. It yields the protein CSARRPGVEQETQYF.

In regard to this clonotype: The junction shows a germline mismatch at one end, possibly a read error. This sequence joins TRBV28 and TRBJ1-5; no clear D. The germline CDR1 and CDR2 sequences are MDHEN and SYDVKM. The CDR3 loop spans 12 amino acids. The DNA for the CDR3 is TGTGCCAGCAGTACGCAGATGCAGCTCCAGCATTTT. This translates into CASSTQMQLQHF.

The chain joins TRBV7-9 to TRBJ1-1, with a possible D match to TRBD1 (5 bases). From germline, CDR1 is SEHNR and CDR2 FQNEAQ (reference sequence). Trimming shortened V by 0 bases and J by 11 bases, and 22 bases separated the two germline ends. This CDR3 is 16 amino acids long. The CDR3 coding sequence is TGTGCCAGCAGCTTAGCGCCAGGCAGAGGACAAGGCTCCGCTTTCTTT. Its protein is CASSLAPGRGQGSAFF.

The table lists this clonotype with a count of one. The final CDR3 position lacks the conserved phenylalanine or tryptophan, pointing to a likely read error. The V and J genes are TRBV6-2 or TRBV6-3 and TRBJ2-7; D is unresolved. CDR1 MNHEY and CDR2 SVGEGT come from the germline V gene. The CDR3 spans 12 residues. V lost 1 base and J lost 3, with 4 bases in between. DNA of the CDR3: TGTGCCAGCAGTTACTATGACTACGAGCAGTACCTC. Its translation is CASSYYDYEQYL.

This clonotype was found a few times. V is TRBV30 and J is TRBJ2-7; 7 bases are shared with TRBD1. CDR1 is GTSNPN and CDR2 is SVGIG in the germline V gene (reference sequence). Unmatched junction bases numbered 7, after V lost 7 bases and J lost 4 bases. The CDR3 is 12 residues long. The CDR3 protein is CASHPGGYEQYF. CDR3 in DNA: TGTGCCTCCCATCCAGGGGGTTACGAGCAGTACTTC.

In this sample, this clonotype turned up once. The CDR3 DNA reads TGTGCCAGCAGCTTATGGGTTCGGATCACTCCGAAGATAAGTCGAGCGGACAAAGAGACCCAGTACTTC. It is translated as CASSLWVRITPKISRADKETQYF. The chain uses TRBV7-9 and TRBJ2-5; D is tentatively TRBD1 or TRBD2 (5 bases each). CDR3 length equals 23 residues. Germline values: CDR1 SEHNR, CDR2 FQNEAQ (reference sequence). The V end was cut by 2 bases, the J end by 3 bases, with 37 bases between. Looking up the rest from reference TRBV7-9 and TRBJ2-5 gives the full variable domain: DTGVSQNPRHKITKRGQNVTFRCDPISEHNRLYWYRQTLGQGPEFLTYFQNEAQLEKSRLLSDRFSAERPKGSFSTLEIQRTEQGDSAMYLCASSLWVRITPKISRADKETQYFGPGTRLLVL.

Many counts were recorded for this clonotype. CDR3 nucleotides: TGTGCCAGCAGCTTAATCTCAAAAGAGACCCAGTACTTC. Translated: CASSLISKETQYF. The V gene is TRBV7-4, the J gene TRBJ2-5; no clear D. The CDR3 sequence is 13 residues long. V lost 2 bases to trimming and J lost 3 bases, with 7 bases between them. The germline V gene encodes CDR1 SGHVT and CDR2 SQSDAQ.

The genes are TRBV27 and TRBJ1-2, with 9 nucleotides matching TRBD1. Germline CDR1 and CDR2: MNHEY and SMNVEV (reference sequence). The CDR3 consists of 13 residues. The V and J ends lost 7 bases and 8 bases, in that order; junction bases with no gene match: 8. The CDR3 nucleotides are TGTGCCAGCACCAAACAGGGGGCGGAAGGCTACACCTTC. It specifies CASTKQGAEGYTF.

This clonotype was picked up many times. The chain joins TRBV4-3 to TRBJ1-2; the match to TRBD1 covers 9 bases. CDR1 LGHNA and CDR2 YSLEER come from the germline V gene. V shed 5 bases, J shed 6 bases, and the junction held 7 bases outside the gene matches. The CDR3 consists of 14 residues. The CDR3 region has the DNA TGCGCCAGCAGCTCGGGACAGGGTCATGATGGCTACACCTTC. Protein sequence: CASSSGQGHDGYTF.

The chain uses TRBV15 and TRBJ1-2; TRBD1 agrees at 9 bases. Per the germline V gene, CDR1 is LNHNV and CDR2 is YYDKDF (reference sequence). V was pared by 8 bases and J by 3 bases, with 4 bases of the junction left unmatched. The length of the CDR3 is 13 residues. The CDR3 DNA reads as TGTGCCACCGGACAGGGGACCTACTATGGCTACACCTTC. It specifies CATGQGTYYGYTF.

The chain employs TRBV15 and TRBJ2-7; no clear D gene. Trimming took off 0 bases at V and 3 bases at J, with 3 bases between the two ends. The CDR3 spans 12 residues. In germline, CDR1 is LNHNV, CDR2 YYDKDF (reference sequence). The CDR3 sequence is CATSRDLYEQYF. The CDR3 DNA is TGTGCCACCAGCAGAGATCTCTACGAGCAGTACTTC.

The V and J genes are TRBV20-1 and TRBJ1-3, with a possible D match to TRBD1 (5 bases). Trimming pared 0 bases from V and 4 bases from J, leaving 13 bases between. Per germline, CDR1 DFQATT and CDR2 SNEGSKA (reference sequence). The CDR3 has 15 residues. CDR3 sequence: CSARDDTGDGNTIYF. In DNA, the CDR3 is TGCAGTGCTAGAGATGACACCGGGGACGGAAACACCATATATTTT.

In its sample, this clonotype was seen a few times. This chain uses TRBV4-1 with TRBJ2-2, with TRBD2 identical over 12 bases. V gave up 5 bases and J gave up 7 bases; unmatched junction bases: 11. Germline lookup yields CDR1 MGHRA and CDR2 YSYEKL. The CDR3 is made up of 17 amino acids. The CDR3 region has the DNA TGCGCCAGCAGCTGGATGACTAGCGGGAGAACCAGCGGGGAGCTGTTTTTT. This translates into CASSWMTSGRTSGELFF.

As regards this clonotype: With a much larger clone just one base away, this may be a read error. The chain is built from TRBV29-1 and TRBJ1-2, with 8 bases fitting TRBD1. The CDR3 spans 11 residues. CDR1 and CDR2 (germline): SQVTM, ANQGSEA. Germline trimming cut 3 bases from V and 10 bases from J; bases unmatched to any gene: 4. CDR3: CSVDGQGTYTF. The CDR3 DNA sequence: TGCAGCGTTGATGGACAGGGAACCTACACCTTC.

Only one count was recorded for this clonotype. One end of the junction does not line up with germline, which may come from a read error. The chain has TRBV10-2 and TRBJ1-4; 7 bases are shared with TRBD1. CDR3 length: 14 residues. CDR1 is WSHSY and CDR2 is SAAADI in the germline V gene. In DNA, the CDR3 is TGTGCCAGCAGGCCGACAGGGACGGATGAAAAACTGTTTTTT. Protein: CASRPTGTDEKLFF.

This clonotype was recorded many times. This chain links TRBV12-3 or TRBV12-4 with TRBJ1-5; no definite D call. V shed 0 bases and J shed 4 bases, with 10 bases lying between them. The CDR3 extends over 15 amino acids. The DNA of the CDR3 is TGTGCCAGCAGTTTAGCGAGTCTGTCGAATCAGCCCCAGCATTTT. Translated: CASSLASLSNQPQHF.

This clonotype occurred many times. V and J are TRBV15 and TRBJ1-4; tentatively, D is TRBD1 (5 bases). Trimming removed 1 base at V and 8 bases at J, with 14 bases between. Germline CDR1 LNHNV, CDR2 YYDKDF (reference sequence). CDR3 size: 15 residues. This chain's CDR3 is CATSRVRGGGEKLFF. The DNA of the CDR3 is TGTGCCACCAGCAGAGTACGTGGGGGTGGGGAAAAACTGTTTTTT. The full variable domain, rest sourced from reference TRBV15 and TRBJ1-4, is DAMVIQNPRYQVTQFGKPVTLSCSQTLNHNVMYWYQQKSSQAPKLLFHYYDKDFNNEADTPDNFQSRRPNTSFCFLDIRSPGLGDTAMYLCATSRVRGGGEKLFFGSGTQLSVL.

The chain has TRBV2 and TRBJ2-7; 10 nucleotides match TRBD2. This CDR3 spans 13 amino acids. Germline V gene sequence: CDR1 SNHLY, CDR2 FYNNEI. V lost 7 bases and J lost 5; bases outside the gene matches: 5. CDR3 sequence reads: CASKAGGGNEQYF. CDR3 DNA: TGTGCCAGCAAAGCGGGAGGGGGCAACGAGCAGTACTTC. Based on the CDR3 plus reference TRBV2 and TRBJ2-7, the full variable domain is EPEVTQTPSHQVTQMGQEVILRCVPISNHLYFYWYRQILGQKVEFLVSFYNNEISEKSEIFDDQFSVERPDGSNFTLKIRSTKLEDSAMYFCASKAGGGNEQYFGPGTRLTVT.